This TCR beta chain emerged from a study of T cells in Graves' hyperthyroidism and ophthalmopathy (dated by TCRdb to about 2019). About the investigation overall: Peripheral blood was sampled at the time of initial diagnosis, prior to any treatment. To identify distinguishing TCR V-J signatures, a discovery cohort of about a hundred patients was used, comprising some 45 with Graves' ophthalmopathy and approximately 57 with stable Graves' hyperthyroidism. Whether ophthalmopathy could be predicted prospectively was tested in an independent validation cohort made up of under 20 hyperthyroidism patients plus 17 patients who later progressed to ophthalmopathy. The 100 or so discovery patients were randomly split 7:3 into training and test sets. Thyroid tissue and blood T-cell repertoires from several Graves' hyperthyroidism patients were also compared in the study. Following sampling, methimazole starting at 30 mg daily was given to hyperthyroidism patients, and high-dose intravenous methylprednisolone was given to ophthalmopathy patients. According to the paper, TCR Vbeta CDR3 sequencing was carried out on 135 peripheral blood samples, which came from 40 to 45 ophthalmopathy, 80 or so hyperthyroidism and some 17 progressor patients.

This clonotype was recorded many times. Its antigen is unknown. Per-base qualities were not stored, and no clone one base away is much larger. Reading from cysteine to phenylalanine, the CDR3 counts 13 amino acids. The retained sequence is limited to the CDR3, 39 bases, with the frame set at the first base. Trimming takes 3 bases from V and 4 bases from J, and the germline ends sit 12 bases apart. CDR1 and CDR2, looked up from the germline V gene, are SQVTM and ANQGSEA. Graves' hyperthyroidism was defined as stable when no progression to ophthalmopathy occurred over 18 months of follow-up. Hyperthyroidism patients were newly diagnosed, with disease duration under 2 months, and aged 18 to 65 years. Patients with uncontrolled infections, other autoimmune diseases, pregnancy or lactation were excluded. Diagnoses were based on clinical symptoms, serum thyroxine and TRAb, thyroid ultrasound and orbital computed tomography. PBMCs were isolated from 8 to 10 ml of fresh peripheral blood by Ficoll-Paque density gradient centrifugation. Trizol reagent was used to extract total RNA, and RNA quality was then checked on an Agilent 2100 Bioanalyzer.

Results and caveats for the whole study, not just this receptor: Sample size was not statistically predetermined, and blinding of investigators to group allocation was not performed. In validation, the model predicted progression to ophthalmopathy a median of approximately 6.3 months before onset, with about 67% sensitivity and more than 72% specificity. Most expanded thyroid clonotypes (frequency above 0.001) were also found in blood, which suggests that blood repertoires may mirror thyroid immune responses. Ophthalmopathy was separated from stable hyperthyroidism by a 13 V-J signature model, with 87.88% sensitivity and about 81% specificity obtained in cross-validation and 80%/75% obtained in testing.

The TCR beta CDR3 regions were amplified from RNA transcripts. The first round of RT-PCR for the TCR CDR3 was performed with the HTBI primer set and the Qiagen OneStep RT-PCR kit. A second multiplex PCR round built the libraries, followed by size selection and purification. Libraries were sequenced paired-end with 100 bp reads on an Illumina HiSeq2000. Per the authors' processing: SOAPnuke was used to process the raw data, with reads discarded if the reads contained adapters or uncalled bases, had a mean Phred below 15, or lacked an exact constant-primer or identifier match. COPE v1.2.5 was used to merge the high-quality paired reads, and each unique nucleotide sequence was defined as a clonotype. MiTCR v1.1 was used to align the clonotypes against IMGT TRBV, TRBD and TRBJ reference segments. The analysis was restricted to V-J combinations with a frequency above 0.0001, which together covered 99% to 99.2% of the repertoires. The TCS score was defined as F50 (clonal expansion) divided by E x V (chaos), with BLOSUM62-based TCRdist calculated between CDR3 peptides within each V-J. Welch's t-statistics and random forest reduced roughly 500 V-J features to 13, which were used in a naive Bayes classifier (R e1071). Using fastp at Q25 and MiXCR, TCRdb reprocessed the public reads and kept productive beta chains. Under each unique CDR3 protein, matching rows form one entry showing the most common genes and DNA. TCRdb, not the original authors, processed these V and J calls. Across this sample there are 500,000 to 650,000 distinct CDR3 sequences, with approximately 14% seen only once. The top ten hold approximately 15% of the sample.

The TCR sequence derives from a woman between 40 and 55 years old with Graves' hyperthyroidism. The sample comprised blood. The chain is made from TRBV29-1 and TRBJ1-2; the D gene is perhaps TRBD1, on 5 matching bases. The nucleotide sequence reads as follows: TGCAGCGTTGACGTCGGCAGGGCCTATGGCTACACCTTC. Translated, this gives CSVDVGRAYGYTF.